This T cell receptor beta chain stems from a study of T cell clusters in autoimmune cytopenias (dated by TCRdb to the late 2010s). Regarding the study in general: A mean age of approximately 50 years and a median age of roughly 59 years were recorded for the healthy donor controls, of whom 22 of 43 were female. Autoimmune hepatitis repertoires were compared with those of about two dozen age- and sex-matched healthy donors. In autoimmune cytopenia patients, peripheral blood TRB and IGH repertoires were sequenced during active disease and over treatment follow-up, together with healthy, CLL and autoimmune hepatitis controls. The goal of the study was to determine whether autoimmune cytopenia patients have a disease-specific immune repertoire signature that could serve as a blood-based biomarker. Per sample, TRB sequencing gave a median depth of about 53,000 reads and a median of about 2,300 distinct TRB clonotypes. Controls were some 25 age-matched healthy donors for primary cytopenia and around 14 age-matched CLL patients for secondary cytopenia.

Per sample, around 230 ng of peripheral blood genomic DNA, 35,000 to 45,000 genome equivalents, was used for TRB amplification. TRB rearrangements were amplified by multiplex PCR following a touch-down protocol, with the TRB-A and TRB-B primer pools mixed in one tube. Illumina adapters and sample indices were added to the amplicons through two consecutive PCR reactions using Phusion HS II polymerase. Amplicons were gel-purified with the NucleoSpin Gel and PCR Clean-up kit, then quantified by Qubit and quality-checked on an Agilent 2100 Bioanalyzer. Libraries were sequenced on an Illumina MiSeq using 600-cycle, single-indexed, paired-end runs. As for how the authors treated the data: MiXCR version 2.1.12 with the default MiXCR reference library was used to align and assemble TRB reads. A clone was defined by each unique CDR3 nucleotide sequence, and analysis was restricted to productive sequences with at least two reads. To assess repertoire diversity, an R script computed alpha-parameterized diversity profiles (alpha 0 to 5), which included the Shannon (alpha 1) and Simpson (alpha 2) indices. The tcR package was used to compute combinatorial TRB VJ usage, and cohorts were compared on this usage by principal component analysis with ade4. GLIPH clustering of TCRbeta CDR3s was carried out on cohort pairs matched by age and read depth, and cluster frequencies were compared by Wilcoxon test. Reprocessed by TCRdb, the reads give a single entry per CDR3 protein sequence, without DNA. TCRdb, rather than the study authors, made the V and J calls. The record for this sample contains 6,500 to 8,000 distinct CDR3 sequences. Of the sample, roughly a third is held by the ten largest clones.

The investigation overall reported the following: TRB repertoire shifts, with less even repertoires in secondary cytopenia and CLL, mostly reflected lymphoma bias rather than autoimmunity. GLIPH results suggested that primary autoimmune cytopenia patients were missing physiological T cell clusters, with approximately 47 clusters found only in healthy donors compared with 17 found only in patients. The T cell clusters were defined only in silico, and the functional role of the clusters still needed to be validated experimentally. In the comparison of secondary cytopenia with CLL, no cluster-lack signature showed up, apparently because the dominant lymphoma-associated repertoire masked the signature. About 3.3-fold more exclusive TRB clusters were observed in healthy donors than in active autoimmune hepatitis patients, consistent with an autoimmunity-wide signature.

CDR1 MNHNS and CDR2 SASEGT are derived from the germline V gene. Including the terminal cysteine and phenylalanine, the CDR3 comprises 16 residues. There is no recorded DNA. Turning to this clonotype: This receptor's antigen is unknown.

The sample was also reused in another study, on T cell repertoires in aging, cancer and after chemotherapy. As the second paper documents: Six donor age groups were covered, ranging from 30 or younger up to 70 or older, and each group contained at least three individuals. Control TCR repertoires from healthy donors were recorded across several months to years, and re-sampling revealed clear clonal overlap. The full dataset contained roughly 8.8 million TCR reads. Compared with age-matched healthy donors, untreated patients with either hematological or solid cancers had significantly lower TCR diversity in the blood along with higher clonality. In healthy donors, the decline in TCR diversity with age was mainly explained by loss of richness, whereas in cancer patients loss of evenness was also found to contribute. Median generation probability increased over the chemotherapy interval in both cancer cohorts, suggesting repertoire reconstitution through rebound thymic output. The authors noted that the repertoire data do not allow conclusions about immunological memory after chemotherapy. The study profiled peripheral blood TCR beta repertoires from healthy donors and cancer patients to examine immunoaging and T cell reconstitution after chemotherapy. A cohort of 218 cancer patients (about 93 with hematological and approximately 120 with solid cancers) was assembled, and 100 or so healthy donors were included as a reference group. MiXCR versions 2.12 and 3.0.5 were used to process TRB sequences. Shannon diversity, evenness, clonality (one minus evenness), and alpha-parameterized diversity profiles from alpha 0 to 5 were included as repertoire metrics. Generation probabilities of clones in paired pre- and post-chemotherapy samples were computed with the IGoR algorithm.

The sequenced material came from peripheral blood. The rearrangement joined TRBV6-1 to TRBJ2-3; TCRdb gives TRBD2 as the D gene, but with no DNA this cannot be confirmed. The receptor was derived from a human donor in good health. CDR3 protein: CASSVGTSFEVDTQYF.